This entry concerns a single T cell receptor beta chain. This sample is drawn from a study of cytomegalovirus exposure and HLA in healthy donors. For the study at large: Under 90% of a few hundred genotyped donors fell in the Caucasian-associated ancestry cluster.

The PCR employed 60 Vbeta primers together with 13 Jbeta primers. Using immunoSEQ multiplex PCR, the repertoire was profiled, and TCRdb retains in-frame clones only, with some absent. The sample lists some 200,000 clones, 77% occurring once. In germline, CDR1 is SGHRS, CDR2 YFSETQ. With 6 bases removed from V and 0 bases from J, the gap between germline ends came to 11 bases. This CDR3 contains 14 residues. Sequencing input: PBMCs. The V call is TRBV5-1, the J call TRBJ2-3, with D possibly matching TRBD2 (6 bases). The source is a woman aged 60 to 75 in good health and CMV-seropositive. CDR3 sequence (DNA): TGCGCCAGCATCCGGGACTCAAGCACAGATACGCAGTATTTT. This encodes CASIRDSSTDTQYF.